These T cell receptor beta chains were read from a single sample in a study of cytomegalovirus exposure and HLA in healthy donors. The protocol was immunoSEQ multiplex PCR, while the TCRdb copy is restricted to in-frame clones and leaves out a portion. The sample lists around 230,000 clones, more than 70% occurring once. The material sequenced was PBMCs. The receptors were sampled from a boy aged 5-17 years in good health and CMV-seronegative. The CDR3 runs from the conserved cysteine through the conserved F or W. The order of the fields is D gene, CDR3 length, J gene, clone size, V gene, CDR3 DNA, CDR3 protein. A D gene is named only where the DNA matches it firmly. Clone size is stated in some rows and not others, as once, few, many or a class when expanded.

. | 14 | TRBJ1-1 | once | TRBV10-3 | TGTGCCATCAGTGCGCCGGGAGGGGACACTGAAGCTTTCTTT | CAISAPGGDTEAFF
. | 14 | TRBJ1-2 | . | TRBV5-4 | TGTGCCAGCAGCTTGGAAGTCAGGGGCTATGGCTACACCTTC | CASSLEVRGYGYTF
. | 14 | TRBJ2-1 | . | TRBV7-2 | TGTGCCAGCATACGCGGGCACCTCTACAATGAGCAGTTCTTC | CASIRGHLYNEQFF
. | 14 | TRBJ1-1 | few | TRBV4-1 | TGCGCCAGCAGCCAAGAAGTAGTTGAGACTGAAGCTTTCTTT | CASSQEVVETEAFF
. | 15 | TRBJ1-4 | . | TRBV25-1 | TGTGCCAGCAGCGATCTCGGGGGGGGTGGTGAAAAACTGTTTTTT | CASSDLGGGGEKLFF
TRBD1 | 14 | TRBJ1-2 | . | TRBV9 | TGTGCCAGCAGCGTAGTTGCCAGGGGGTGTGGCTACACCTTC | CASSVVARGCGYTF
. | 14 | TRBJ1-1 | few | TRBV10-3 | TGTGCCATCAGTGATTATAGGGGGACGACTGAAGCTTTCTTT | CAISDYRGTTEAFF
. | 16 | TRBJ1-5 | . | TRBV11-2 | TGTGCCAGCAGCTCGCTCAAGGAGGGGAGGAATCAGCCCCAGCATTTT | CASSSLKEGRNQPQHF
. | 15 | TRBJ1-4 | . | TRBV11-2 | TGTGCCAGCAGCTCCCTGGACATGCATAATGAAAAACTGTTTTTT | CASSSLDMHNEKLFF
TRBD2 | 15 | TRBJ2-2 | . | TRBV7-6 | TGTGCCAGCAGCTTAGTAACTAGCGGTCCCGGGGAGCTGTTTTTT | CASSLVTSGPGELFF
TRBD1 | 15 | TRBJ2-2 | . | TRBV6-1 | TGTGCCAGCAGTTGGACAGGAGGAAACACCGGGGAGCTGTTTTTT | CASSWTGGNTGELFF